A single sample is the source of the 15 T cell receptor beta chains below, sequenced in a study of beta chain features in type 1 diabetes (dated by TCRdb to between 2017 and 2018). The library was made by the immunoSEQ multiplex PCR assay. The High Capacity cDNA Reverse Transcription Kit was used to reverse transcribe all of the isolated RNA, meaning that expressed TCRB transcripts were what got sequenced. Held by TCRdb, this immuneACCESS table contains in-frame sequences only and omits some clones. Under half of the omission traces to an unresolved V gene where checked; the cause of the rest is unknown. The sample table holds about 930,000 clones, of which roughly a sixth were seen once. The ten largest clonotypes hold around 0.02% of the sample. The sequencing sample was made of naive CD4+ T cells from blood. The cell subset or site tag for this specimen amounts to: true naive CD4+ T cells. These TCRs come from a woman between 18 and 30 years old in good health.

The chain links TRBV19 to TRBJ1-4; D is possibly TRBD1 (6 bases). The length of the CDR3 is 15 residues. The V gene lost 5 bases and the J gene lost 7 bases, with 17 bases spanning the gap. CDR1 is LNHDA and CDR2 is SQIVND in the germline V gene (reference sequence). The DNA of the CDR3 is TGTGCCAGTAGTGCCCGGGACACGACACGTGAAAAACTGTTTTTT. Encoded protein: CASSARDTTREKLFF.

This clone was counted a few times. This chain connects TRBV18 to TRBJ1-2, with unresolved D. This CDR3 has 15 amino acids. Germline CDR1 is KGHSH and CDR2 is LQKENI. The V end lost 4 bases, the J end lost 4 bases, and 16 bases lay between the germline ends. In DNA form, the CDR3 reads TGTGCCAGCTCACTTATGGACCTCGGCGTCTATGGCTACACCTTC. Residues: CASSLMDLGVYGYTF.

This clone was detected a few times. The chain joins TRBV28 to TRBJ2-7; 7 bases map to TRBD2. Per germline, CDR1 MDHEN and CDR2 SYDVKM. The CDR3 is 13 amino acids. Trimming took 2 bases from V and 5 from J; bases not matched to a gene: 3. The CDR3 coding sequence is TGTGCCAGCAGTTTACCCCGGGGGGACGAGCAGTACTTC. Its translation is CASSLPRGDEQYF. The full variable domain, in which reference TRBV28 and TRBJ2-7 provide the parts outside the CDR3, is DVKVTQSSRYLVKRTGEKVFLECVQDMDHENMFWYRQDPGLGLRLIYFSYDVKMKEKGDIPEGYSVSREKKERFSLILESASTNQTSMYLCASSLPRGDEQYFGPGTRLTVT.

The V call is TRBV18, the J call TRBJ2-7; 8 positions match TRBD2. The germline V gene has CDR1 KGHSH and CDR2 LQKENI. The CDR3 spans 15 residues. The V segment lost 4 bases and the J segment 1 base; nucleotides outside the gene matches: 6. CDR3 amino acids: CASSLGTRGSYEQYF. The CDR3 DNA follows: TGTGCCAGCTCACTCGGGACTAGAGGTTCCTACGAGCAGTACTTC.

In this sample, this clone turned up a few times. The chain links TRBV6-1 to TRBJ2-7; possible D gene TRBD2, 5 bases. CDR3 length: 14 residues. Germline CDR1 reads MNHNS; CDR2 reads SASEGT. V gave up 10 bases and J gave up 0 bases, with 16 bases separating them. CDR3 sequence: CAIEGGLNSYEQYF. The DNA of the CDR3 is TGTGCCATAGAGGGTGGCCTTAACTCCTACGAGCAGTACTTC.

This clone was seen a few times. The V and J genes are TRBV19 and TRBJ2-5, with 9 bases lining up with TRBD1. CDR1 LNHDA and CDR2 SQIVND come from the germline V gene (reference sequence). V lost 5 bases to trimming and J lost 5 bases; unmatched junction nucleotides: 9. The length of the CDR3 is 15 residues. This chain's CDR3 is CASSARDRVIETQYF. CDR3 nucleotides: TGTGCCAGTAGTGCACGGGACAGGGTGATCGAGACCCAGTACTTC.

Remarks on this clone: The same CDR3 can be traced to other DNA sequences in this sample. The gene calls are TRBV20-1 and TRBJ2-1, with D possibly TRBD1 on 5 matching bases. Germline values: CDR1 DFQATT, CDR2 SNEGSKA (reference sequence). This CDR3 is 11 amino acids long. Trimming took 6 bases from V and 4 from J, leaving 7 bases between them. For the CDR3, the DNA is TGCAGTGCGGACATATACAATGAGCAGTTCTTC. Its translation is CSADIYNEQFF.

This clone was seen a handful of times. This chain uses TRBV25-1 with TRBJ2-3; D uncertain. The ends were cut back, 2 bases at V and 0 bases at J, with 6 bases in the middle. Germline CDR1 and CDR2: MGHDK and SYGVNS. This CDR3 has 14 amino acids. For the CDR3, the DNA is TGTGCCAGCAGTGAACCCGGGAGCACAGATACGCAGTATTTT. It yields the protein CASSEPGSTDTQYF.

This chain uses TRBV18 with TRBJ2-7, with a tentative D call TRBD2 (7 bases). This CDR3 spans 15 amino acids. V was cut by 0 bases and J by 7 bases, with 16 bases left in between. CDR1 and CDR2 from the germline V gene are KGHSH and LQKENI. DNA for the CDR3: TGTGCCAGCTCACCACCGGGGGCGGGAGCGAAGGAGCAGTACTTC. The encoded protein is CASSPPGAGAKEQYF. Using reference TRBV18 and TRBJ2-7 for the parts outside the CDR3, the full variable domain is NAGVMQNPRHLVRRRGQEARLRCSPMKGHSHVYWYRQLPEEGLKFMVYLQKENIIDESGMPKERFSAEFPKEGPSILRIQQVVRGDSAAYFCASSPPGAGAKEQYFGPGTRLTVT.

This clone was detected once. CDR3 protein: CASSTLGTGNTGELFF. The CDR3 nucleotides read TGTGCCAGCAGCACTTTAGGGACTGGGAACACCGGGGAGCTGTTTTTT. This chain links TRBV11-2 with TRBJ2-2, with D possibly TRBD2 on 6 matching bases. The CDR3 consists of 16 residues. Trimming pared 5 bases from V and 1 base from J, leaving 14 bases between. The germline V gene has CDR1 SGHAT and CDR2 FQNNGV. The complete variable domain, with remaining parts taken from reference TRBV11-2 and TRBJ2-2, reads EAGVAQSPRYKIIEKRQSVAFWCNPISGHATLYWYQQILGQGPKLLIQFQNNGVVDDSQLPKDRFSAERLKGVDSTLKIQPAKLEDSAVYLCASSTLGTGNTGELFFGEGSRLTVL.

This clone was found a few times. The rearrangement joins TRBV19 to TRBJ2-2; 10 nucleotides match TRBD1. V dropped 10 bases and J dropped 6; count of bases not matched to a gene: 5. Germline CDR1 LNHDA, CDR2 SQIVND (reference sequence). CDR3 length: 13 residues. The CDR3, as DNA: TGTGCCATTAGGGGACAGGGGCCCGGGGAGCTGTTTTTT. Protein: CAIRGQGPGELFF.

As regards this clone: This may arise from a read error, as a much more abundant clone is one base away. At the DNA level, this CDR3 is encoded by other sequences in the same sample as well. The chain recombines TRBV11-2 with TRBJ1-2; possible D gene TRBD1, 5 bases. V dropped 5 bases and J dropped 2 bases, with 9 bases sitting between them. CDR3 length: 13 amino acids. Germline-derived CDR1 and CDR2 are SGHAT and FQNNGV. In DNA form, the CDR3 reads TGTGCCAGCAGCCCCGACAGAAACTATGGCTACACCTTC. Protein: CASSPDRNYGYTF. The complete variable domain, with remaining parts taken from reference TRBV11-2 and TRBJ1-2, reads EAGVAQSPRYKIIEKRQSVAFWCNPISGHATLYWYQQILGQGPKLLIQFQNNGVVDDSQLPKDRFSAERLKGVDSTLKIQPAKLEDSAVYLCASSPDRNYGYTFGSGTRLTVV.

The CDR3 sequence: CASSEVGGSGELFF. CDR3 DNA sequence: TGTGCCAGCAGTGAAGTGGGCGGGAGCGGGGAGCTGTTTTTT. The J gene is TRBJ2-2, the V gene TRBV2, with TRBD2 identical over 7 bases. Per the germline V gene, CDR1 is SNHLY and CDR2 is FYNNEI. This CDR3 region has 14 residues. V lost 1 base, J lost 7 bases, and 3 bases stayed unmatched.

The rearrangement uses TRBV4-1 and TRBJ2-3, with TRBD2 matching over 7 bases. The CDR3 has 15 residues. V gave up 1 base and J gave up 2 bases; unmatched junction bases: 3. Germline values: CDR1 MGHRA, CDR2 YSYEKL. The CDR3 DNA is TGCGCCAGCAGCCAAGTTAGCGGGTCCACAGATACGCAGTATTTT. The encoded protein is CASSQVSGSTDTQYF.

The chain is built from TRBV14 and TRBJ2-3; TRBD2 matches 13 bases. Trimming took 2 bases from V and 4 from J; bases not matched to a gene: 9. The CDR3 has 18 residues. The germline V gene has CDR1 SGHDN and CDR2 FVKESK. The CDR3 nucleotides are TGTGCCAGCAGCCAAATGGAACTAGCGGGAGGGTTATCAGATACGCAGTATTTT. It specifies CASSQMELAGGLSDTQYF.